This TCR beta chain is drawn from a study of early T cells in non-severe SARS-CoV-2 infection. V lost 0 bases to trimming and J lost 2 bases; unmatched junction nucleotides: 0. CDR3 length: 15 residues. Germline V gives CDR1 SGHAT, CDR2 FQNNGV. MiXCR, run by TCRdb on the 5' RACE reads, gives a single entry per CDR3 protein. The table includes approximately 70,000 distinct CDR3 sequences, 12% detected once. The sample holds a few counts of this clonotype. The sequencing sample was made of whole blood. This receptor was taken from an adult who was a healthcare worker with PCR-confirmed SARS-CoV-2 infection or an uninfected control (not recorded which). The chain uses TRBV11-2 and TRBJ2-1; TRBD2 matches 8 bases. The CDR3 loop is CASSLDSGAYNEQFF. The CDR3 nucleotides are TGTGCCAGCAGCTTAGATAGCGGGGCCTACAATGAGCAGTTCTTC.